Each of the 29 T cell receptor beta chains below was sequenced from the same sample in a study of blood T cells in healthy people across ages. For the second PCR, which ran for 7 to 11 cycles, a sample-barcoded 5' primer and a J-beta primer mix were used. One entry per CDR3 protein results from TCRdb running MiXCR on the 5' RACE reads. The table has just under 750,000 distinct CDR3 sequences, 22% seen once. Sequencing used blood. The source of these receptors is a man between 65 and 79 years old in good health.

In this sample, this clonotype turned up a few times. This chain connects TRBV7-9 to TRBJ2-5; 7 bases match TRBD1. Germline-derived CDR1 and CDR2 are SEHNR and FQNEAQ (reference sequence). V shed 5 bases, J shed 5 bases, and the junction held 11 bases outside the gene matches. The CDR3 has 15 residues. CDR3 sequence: CASSERGGGWETQYF. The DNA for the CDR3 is TGTGCCAGCAGCGAAAGAGGGGGCGGTTGGGAGACCCAGTACTTC.

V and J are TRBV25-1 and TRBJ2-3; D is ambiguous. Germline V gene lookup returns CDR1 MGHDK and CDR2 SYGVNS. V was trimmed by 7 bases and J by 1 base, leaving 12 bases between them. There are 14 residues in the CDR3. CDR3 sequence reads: CASTPRGGTDTQYF. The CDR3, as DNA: TGTGCCAGCACCCCTCGTGGGGGCACAGATACGCAGTATTTT.

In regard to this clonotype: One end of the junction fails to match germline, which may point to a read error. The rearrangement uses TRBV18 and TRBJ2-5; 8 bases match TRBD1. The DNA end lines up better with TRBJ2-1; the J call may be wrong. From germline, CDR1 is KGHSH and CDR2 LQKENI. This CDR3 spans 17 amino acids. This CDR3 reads CASSRYAAGGSSNEQFF. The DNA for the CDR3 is TGTGCCAGCTCGCGGTACGCTGCAGGGGGCTCCTCCAATGAGCAGTTCTTC.

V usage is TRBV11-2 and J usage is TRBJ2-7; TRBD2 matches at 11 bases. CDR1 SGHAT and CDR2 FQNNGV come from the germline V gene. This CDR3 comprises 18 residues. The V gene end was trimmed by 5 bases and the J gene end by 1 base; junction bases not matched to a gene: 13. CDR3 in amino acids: CASSLTSPGLAESYEQYV. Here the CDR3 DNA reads TGTGCCAGCAGCCTAACGTCACCGGGACTAGCGGAATCCTACGAGCAGTACGTC.

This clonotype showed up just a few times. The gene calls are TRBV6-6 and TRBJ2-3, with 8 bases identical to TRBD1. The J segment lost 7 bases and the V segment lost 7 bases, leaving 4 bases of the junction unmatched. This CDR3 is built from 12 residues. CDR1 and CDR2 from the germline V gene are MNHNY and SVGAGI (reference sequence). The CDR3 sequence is CASNDRGYTQYF. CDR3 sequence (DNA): TGTGCCAGCAACGACAGGGGTTATACGCAGTATTTT.

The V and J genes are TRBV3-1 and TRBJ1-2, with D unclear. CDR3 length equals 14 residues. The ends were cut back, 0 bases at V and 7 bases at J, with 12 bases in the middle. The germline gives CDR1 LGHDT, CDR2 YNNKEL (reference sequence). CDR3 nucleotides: TGTGCCAGCAGCCAAGATATTTTGGTGGGTGGCTACACCTTC. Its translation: CASSQDILVGGYTF.

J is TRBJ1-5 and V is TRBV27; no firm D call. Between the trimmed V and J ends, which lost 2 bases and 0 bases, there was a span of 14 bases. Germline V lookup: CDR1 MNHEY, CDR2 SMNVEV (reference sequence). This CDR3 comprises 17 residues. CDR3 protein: CASSLTGAPRSNQPQHF. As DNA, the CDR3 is TGTGCCAGCAGTTTAACTGGTGCCCCCCGTAGCAATCAGCCCCAGCATTTT.

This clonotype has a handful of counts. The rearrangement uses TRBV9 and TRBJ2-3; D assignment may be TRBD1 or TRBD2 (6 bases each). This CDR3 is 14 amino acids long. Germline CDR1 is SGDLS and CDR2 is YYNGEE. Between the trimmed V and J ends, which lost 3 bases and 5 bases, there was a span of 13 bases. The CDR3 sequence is CASSAGGGLDTQYF. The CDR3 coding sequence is TGTGCCAGCAGCGCCGGAGGGGGGTTAGATACGCAGTATTTT.

The CDR3 region has the DNA TGTGCCAGCAGTCTGAGGGGGCTGGCTGGCTACACCTTC. It yields the protein CASSLRGLAGYTF. The chain links TRBV12-3 or TRBV12-4 to TRBJ1-2; the match to TRBD1 covers 7 bases. The V and J ends lost 5 bases and 7 bases, in that order; junction bases with no gene match: 7. CDR3 length: 13 residues.

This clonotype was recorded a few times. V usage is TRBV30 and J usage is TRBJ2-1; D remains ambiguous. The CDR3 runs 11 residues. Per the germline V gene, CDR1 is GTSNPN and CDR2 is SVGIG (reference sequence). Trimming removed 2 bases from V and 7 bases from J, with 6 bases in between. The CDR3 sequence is CAWSRVNEQFF. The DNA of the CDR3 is TGTGCCTGGAGTCGGGTGAATGAGCAGTTCTTC.

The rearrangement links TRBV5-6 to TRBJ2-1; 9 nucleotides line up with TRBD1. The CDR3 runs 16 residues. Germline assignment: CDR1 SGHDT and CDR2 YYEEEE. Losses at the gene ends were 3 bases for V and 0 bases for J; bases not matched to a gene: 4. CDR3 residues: CASSSQGAISYNEQFF. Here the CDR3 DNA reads TGTGCCAGCAGCTCACAGGGGGCTATCTCCTACAATGAGCAGTTCTTC.

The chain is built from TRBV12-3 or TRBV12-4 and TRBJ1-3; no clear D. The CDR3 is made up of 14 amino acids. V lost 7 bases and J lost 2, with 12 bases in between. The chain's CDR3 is CASTLYGPGNTIYF. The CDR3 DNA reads TGTGCCAGCACCTTGTACGGCCCTGGAAACACCATATATTTT.

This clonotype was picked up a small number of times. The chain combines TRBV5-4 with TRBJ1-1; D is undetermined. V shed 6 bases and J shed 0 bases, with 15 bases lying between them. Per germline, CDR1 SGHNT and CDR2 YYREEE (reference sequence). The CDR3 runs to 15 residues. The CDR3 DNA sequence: TGTGCCAGCACCACTCCCGGTGCTCTGAACACTGAAGCTTTCTTT. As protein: CASTTPGALNTEAFF. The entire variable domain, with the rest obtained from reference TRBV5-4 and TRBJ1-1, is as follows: ETGVTQSPTHLIKTRGQQVTLRCSSQSGHNTVSWYQQALGQGPQFIFQYYREEENGRGNFPPRFSGLQFPNYSSELNVNALELDDSALYLCASTTPGALNTEAFFGQGTRLTVV.

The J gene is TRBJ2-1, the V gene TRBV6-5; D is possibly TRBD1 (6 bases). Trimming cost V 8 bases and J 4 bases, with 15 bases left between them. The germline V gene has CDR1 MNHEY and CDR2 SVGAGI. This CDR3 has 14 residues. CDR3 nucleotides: TGTGCCAGCGCTGGGGCAGGGACATACAATGAGCAGTTCTTC. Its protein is CASAGAGTYNEQFF.

The DNA of the CDR3 is TGTGCCAGCAGCCAAGAACTGTGGGAGACCCAGTACTTC. Its protein product is CASSQELWETQYF. The chain has TRBV14 and TRBJ2-5; D is unclear. From germline, CDR1 is SGHDN and CDR2 FVKESK. The CDR3 is 13 residues long. The ends were cut back, 0 bases at V and 5 bases at J, with 7 bases in the middle.

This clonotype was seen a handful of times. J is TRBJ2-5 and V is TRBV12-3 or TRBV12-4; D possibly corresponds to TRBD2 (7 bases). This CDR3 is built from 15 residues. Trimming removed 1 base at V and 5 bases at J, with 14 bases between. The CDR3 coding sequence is TGTGCCAGCAGTTTAGTGGGGGGGGCTCGGGAGACCCAGTACTTC. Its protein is CASSLVGGARETQYF.

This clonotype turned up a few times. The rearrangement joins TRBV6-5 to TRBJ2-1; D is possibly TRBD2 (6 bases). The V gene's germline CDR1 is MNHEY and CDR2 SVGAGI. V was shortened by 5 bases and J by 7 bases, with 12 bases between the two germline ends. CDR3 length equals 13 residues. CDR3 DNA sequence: TGTGCCAGCAGTAAGTCGGGGAGGAATGAGCAGTTCTTC. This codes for CASSKSGRNEQFF.

The CDR3 loop is CASSLATVETQYF. DNA of the CDR3: TGTGCCAGCAGTTTGGCGACAGTCGAGACCCAGTACTTC. The chain combines TRBV12-3 or TRBV12-4 with TRBJ2-5; possibly TRBD1 for D (5 bases). Trimming shortened V by 3 bases and J by 5 bases, and 10 bases separated the two germline ends. The CDR3 is made up of 13 amino acids.

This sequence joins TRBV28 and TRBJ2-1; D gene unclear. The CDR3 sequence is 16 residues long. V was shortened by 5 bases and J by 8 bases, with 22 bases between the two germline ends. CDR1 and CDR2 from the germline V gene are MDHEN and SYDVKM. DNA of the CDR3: TGTGCCAGCAGTCCCTCTCAAATCTCGGAAGGCGATGAGCAGTTCTTC. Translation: CASSPSQISEGDEQFF.

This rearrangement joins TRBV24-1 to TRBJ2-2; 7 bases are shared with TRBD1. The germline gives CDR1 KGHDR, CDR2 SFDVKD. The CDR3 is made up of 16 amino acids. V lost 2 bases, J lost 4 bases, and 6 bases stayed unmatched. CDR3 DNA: TGTGCCACCAGTGATTCCGCAGGGGGAAGCACCGGGGAGCTGTTTTTT. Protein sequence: CATSDSAGGSTGELFF.

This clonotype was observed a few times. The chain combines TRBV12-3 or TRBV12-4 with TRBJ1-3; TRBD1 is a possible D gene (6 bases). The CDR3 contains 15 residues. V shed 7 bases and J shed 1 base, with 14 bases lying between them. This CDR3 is CASNLFRGSGNTIYF. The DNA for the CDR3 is TGTGCCAGCAATCTCTTCAGGGGTTCTGGAAACACCATATATTTT.

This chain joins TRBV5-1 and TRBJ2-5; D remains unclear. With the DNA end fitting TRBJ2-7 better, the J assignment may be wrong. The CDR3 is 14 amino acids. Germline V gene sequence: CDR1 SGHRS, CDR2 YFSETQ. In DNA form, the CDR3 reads TGCGCCAGCAGCCCTGGGGTGGCTTACTACGAGCAGTACTTC. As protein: CASSPGVAYYEQYF.

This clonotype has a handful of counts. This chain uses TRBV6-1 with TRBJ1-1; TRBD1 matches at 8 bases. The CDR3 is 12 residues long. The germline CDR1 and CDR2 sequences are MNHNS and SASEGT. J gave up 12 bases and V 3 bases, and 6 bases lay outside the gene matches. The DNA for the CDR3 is TGTGCCAGCAGTGATTGGGGCAGGGGGCCTTTCTTT. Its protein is CASSDWGRGPFF.

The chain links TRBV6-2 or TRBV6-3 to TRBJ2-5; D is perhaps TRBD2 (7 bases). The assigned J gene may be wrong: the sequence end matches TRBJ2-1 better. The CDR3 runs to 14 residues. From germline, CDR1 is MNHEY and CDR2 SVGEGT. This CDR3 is CASGDRTSSNEQFF. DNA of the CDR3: TGTGCCAGCGGCGACAGGACTAGTTCCAATGAGCAGTTCTTC.

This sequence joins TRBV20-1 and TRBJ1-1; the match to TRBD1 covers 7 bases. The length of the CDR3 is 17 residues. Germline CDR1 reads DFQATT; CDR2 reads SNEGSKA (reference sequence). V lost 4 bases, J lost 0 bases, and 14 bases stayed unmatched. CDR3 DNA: TGCAGTGCTACCAAGACAGGGATCGTGATCCTGAACACTGAAGCTTTCTTT. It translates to CSATKTGIVILNTEAFF.

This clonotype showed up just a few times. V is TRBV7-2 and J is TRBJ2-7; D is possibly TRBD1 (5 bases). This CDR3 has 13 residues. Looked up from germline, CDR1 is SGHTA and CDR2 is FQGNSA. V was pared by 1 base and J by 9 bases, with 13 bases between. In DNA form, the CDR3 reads TGTGCCAGCAGCTTAGTTCCCAGGGTAAGGCAGTACGTC. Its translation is CASSLVPRVRQYV.

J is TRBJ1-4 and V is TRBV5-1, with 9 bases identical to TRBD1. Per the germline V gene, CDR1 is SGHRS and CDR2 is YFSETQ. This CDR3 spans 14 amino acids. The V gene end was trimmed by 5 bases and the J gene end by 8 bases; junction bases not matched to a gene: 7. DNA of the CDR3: TGCGCCAGCAGGTCTACAGGGGGCCAGGAAAAACTGTTTTTT. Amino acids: CASRSTGGQEKLFF.

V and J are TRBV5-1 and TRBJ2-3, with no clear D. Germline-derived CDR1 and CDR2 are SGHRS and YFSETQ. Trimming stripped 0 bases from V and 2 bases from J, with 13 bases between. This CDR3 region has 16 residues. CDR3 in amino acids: CASSLEDAKYTDTQYF. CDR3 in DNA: TGCGCCAGCAGCTTGGAAGACGCCAAGTACACAGATACGCAGTATTTT.

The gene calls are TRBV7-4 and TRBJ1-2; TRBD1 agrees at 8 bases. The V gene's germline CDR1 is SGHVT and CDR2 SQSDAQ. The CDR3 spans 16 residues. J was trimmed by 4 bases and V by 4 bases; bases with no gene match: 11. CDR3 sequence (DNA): TGTGCCAGCAGCTCCCCCAGGGGGCAGGTAGGCTATGGCTACACCTTC. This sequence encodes CASSSPRGQVGYGYTF. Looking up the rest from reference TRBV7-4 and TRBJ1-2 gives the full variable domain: GAGVSQSPRYKVAKRGRDVALRCDSISGHVTLYWYRQTLGQGSEVLTYSQSDAQRDKSGRPSGRFSAERPERSVSTLKIQRTEQGDSAVYLCASSSPRGQVGYGYTFGSGTRLTVV.